The 11 T cell receptor beta chains below were found in one sample sequenced in a study of Graves' ophthalmopathy and Graves' hyperthyroidism listed by TCRdb under 2018. The sequencer listed for this sample is Illumina HiSeq 2000. For repertoire sequencing, TCR beta CDR3 regions were amplified from RNA transcripts. The first round of RT-PCR was done with HTBI primers and the Qiagen OneStep RT-PCR kit, and was followed by a second round of multiplex PCR, then size selection and purification. TCRdb applied fastp at Q25 and MiXCR to the public reads, then kept only in-frame beta chains. Each record represents a unique CDR3 protein, reported with the most common genes and DNA among its rows. This sample lists 650,000 to 900,000 distinct CDR3 sequences; around 40% were detected once. Roughly 45% of the sample comes from the top ten. Material: peripheral blood. The source is an adult man with Graves' ophthalmopathy.

This clonotype was observed many times. The rearrangement links TRBV19 to TRBJ1-1, with 8 positions matching TRBD1. Trimming removed 5 bases from V and 0 bases from J; junction bases left unmatched: 8. CDR1 and CDR2 from the germline V gene are LNHDA and SQIVND (reference sequence). The CDR3 covers 16 residues. The CDR3 protein is CASSLGQVIMNTEAFF. In DNA form, the CDR3 reads TGTGCCAGTAGTTTGGGACAGGTGATAATGAACACTGAAGCTTTCTTT.

This clonotype has ten or more counts. CDR3 in DNA: TGTGCCACCAGTGACCCAGGGACAGGCTATGGCTACACCTTC. This translates into CATSDPGTGYGYTF. The chain combines TRBV24-1 with TRBJ1-2, with 8 bases that match TRBD1. Unmatched junction bases numbered 4, after V lost 4 bases and J lost 4 bases. The CDR3 spans 14 residues. Per the germline V gene, CDR1 is KGHDR and CDR2 is SFDVKD.

In nucleotides, the CDR3 is TGCAGCGTTGAACCGACCTGGGGTCAAACGGGGGGAGAGACCCAGTACTTC. Translating it yields CSVEPTWGQTGGETQYF. This rearrangement joins TRBV29-1 to TRBJ2-5, with 7 bases matching TRBD2. CDR1 SQVTM and CDR2 ANQGSEA come from the germline V gene. The length of the CDR3 is 17 residues. With V trimmed by 2 bases and J by 4 bases, 16 bases remained unmatched.

Regarding this clonotype: A much larger clonotype is one base distant, so this may be a read error. J is TRBJ1-1 and V is TRBV7-9, with D perhaps TRBD1 (5 bases). The CDR3 covers 12 residues. V was pared by 8 bases and J by 6 bases, with 13 bases between. The germline V gene has CDR1 SEHNR and CDR2 FQNEAQ (reference sequence). In nucleotides, the CDR3 is TGTGCCAGCCATAAACAGGCCGCTGAAGCTTTCTTT. Translated: CASHKQAAEAFF.

At least ten counts were recorded for this clonotype. V usage is TRBV12-3 or TRBV12-4 and J usage is TRBJ1-6; D is uncertain. V gave up 6 bases and J gave up 14 bases, with 20 bases separating them. The CDR3 loop spans 14 amino acids. The CDR3 spells CASSPQASVTSLHF. The CDR3 DNA reads as TGTGCCAGCAGCCCACAAGCCTCAGTGACGTCCCTCCACTTT.

This clonotype showed up just once. The chain recombines TRBV11-1 with TRBJ2-7; D tentatively fits TRBD1 or TRBD2 (5 bases each). Germline V gene data show CDR1 as SGHAT and CDR2 as FQDESV (reference sequence). The CDR3 length is 14 residues. V was clipped by 6 bases and J by 4 bases, with 16 bases between them. The CDR3 DNA sequence: TGTGCCAGCAGTTTTCATTCCGGGGCGTACGAGCAGTACTTC. As protein: CASSFHSGAYEQYF.

This clonotype came up once. This rearrangement joins TRBV29-1 to TRBJ2-7; TRBD1 might be the D (6 bases). The V and J ends lost 8 bases and 2 bases respectively, with 13 bases between them. The CDR3 spans 12 residues. Germline CDR1 SQVTM, CDR2 ANQGSEA. The CDR3 loop is CSFGGQTYEQYF. The CDR3 coding sequence is TGCAGCTTTGGCGGACAGACCTACGAGCAGTACTTC.

The table lists this clonotype with a few counts. V is TRBV7-2 and J is TRBJ1-4; TRBD1 agrees at 10 bases. Trimming took 6 bases from V and 1 from J; bases not matched to a gene: 5. Looked up from germline, CDR1 is SGHTA and CDR2 is FQGNSA. This CDR3 is 16 amino acids long. The DNA of the CDR3 is TGTGCCAGCAGTTGGGACAGGGGAGGAACTAATGAAAAACTGTTTTTT. Amino acids: CASSWDRGGTNEKLFF.

The sample holds a few counts of this clonotype. The chain carries TRBV4-1 and TRBJ1-5; possibly TRBD1 for D (6 bases). Per the germline V gene, CDR1 is MGHRA and CDR2 is YSYEKL. CDR3 size: 16 residues. Trimming cost V 3 bases and J 1 base, with 13 bases left between them. The CDR3 loop reads CASSQMGARSNQPQHF. Here the CDR3 DNA reads TGCGCCAGCAGCCAGATGGGGGCACGGAGCAATCAGCCCCAGCATTTT.

This clonotype was picked up many times. V gene TRBV7-2 combines with J gene TRBJ1-3; D gene ambiguous. This CDR3 has 13 residues. Germline-derived CDR1 and CDR2 are SGHTA and FQGNSA. V lost 4 bases and J lost 0, with 4 bases in between. CDR3 sequence reads: CASSSRSGNTIYF. The CDR3 DNA reads as TGTGCCAGCAGCTCCCGCTCTGGAAACACCATATATTTT.

The chain has TRBV10-3 and TRBJ1-5; 7 nucleotides agree with TRBD1. V lost 4 bases to trimming and J lost 7 bases; unmatched junction nucleotides: 1. CDR3 length equals 12 residues. Germline-derived CDR1 and CDR2 are ENHRY and SYGVKD. The CDR3 nucleotides read TGTGCCATCAGTGGGACAGGCCAGCCCCAGCATTTT. Its translation is CAISGTGQPQHF.